The 10 T cell receptor beta chains reported below all come from one sample, sequenced in a study of T cell responses to AZD1222 COVID-19 vaccine. TCRdb's copy holds only in-frame clones and misses some; the assay was immunoSEQ multiplex PCR. The repertoire holds some 79,000 clones, with 75% to 90% as singletons. This material consisted of peripheral blood, taken 28 days after the second AZD1222 dose. The receptor set was obtained from an adult who received the AZD1222 COVID-19 vaccine.

The chain joins TRBV5-4 to TRBJ2-3, with 9 bases aligning to TRBD1. Trimming cost V 2 bases and J 4 bases; bases outside gene matches: 5. Germline CDR1 reads SGHNT; CDR2 reads YYREEE (reference sequence). There are 15 residues in the CDR3. This CDR3 is CASSFRDRAPDTQYF. The CDR3 bases are TGTGCCAGCAGCTTCCGGGACAGGGCCCCAGATACGCAGTATTTT.

J is TRBJ1-4 and V is TRBV28; TRBD1 is a possible D gene (6 bases). Germline V gives CDR1 MDHEN, CDR2 SYDVKM. V was clipped by 7 bases and J by 0 bases, with 18 bases between them. The CDR3 loop spans 17 amino acids. The CDR3 nucleotides read TGTGCCAGCAACCCAGGGGTATCCTGGGCAACTAATGAAAAACTGTTTTTT. Translated, it gives CASNPGVSWATNEKLFF.

A word on this clone: Mismatch with germline at one junction end may stem from a read error. The chain links TRBV3-1 (or the pseudogene TRBV3-2) to TRBJ1-1, with D hard to call. Germline-derived CDR1 and CDR2 are LGHDT and YNNKEL (reference sequence). The CDR3 runs 13 residues. CDR3 residues: CASSQVTNSEAFF. CDR3 bases: TGTGCCAGCAGCCAAGTTACGAACTCTGAAGCTTTCTTT.

V usage is TRBV7-9 and J usage is TRBJ2-2; no definite D call. The CDR3 contains 12 residues. Trimming stripped 3 bases from V and 6 bases from J, with 5 bases between. Germline V lookup: CDR1 SEHNR, CDR2 FQNEAQ (reference sequence). The CDR3: CASSFNSGELFF. The CDR3 DNA reads as TGTGCCAGCAGCTTCAACTCCGGGGAGCTGTTTTTT.

This chain joins TRBV11-3 and TRBJ2-7; D might be TRBD2 (6 bases). In germline, CDR1 is SGHNT, CDR2 YENEEA. Trimming pared 5 bases from V and 7 bases from J, leaving 27 bases between. There are 17 residues in the CDR3. As DNA, the CDR3 is TGTGCCAGCAGCCCCGGCCGGGGGAAGGAAGGTTCTACTGAGCAGTACTTC. It yields the protein CASSPGRGKEGSTEQYF.

The rearrangement uses TRBV6-5 and TRBJ2-1; D possibly corresponds to TRBD2 (6 bases). Per the germline V gene, CDR1 is MNHEY and CDR2 is SVGAGI. Trimming cost V 6 bases and J 9 bases, with 12 bases left between them. The CDR3 is made up of 12 amino acids. CDR3 bases: TGTGCCAGCAGCAGACTAGGTGGTGAGCAGTTCTTC. Translation gives CASSRLGGEQFF.

The chain combines TRBV6-6 with TRBJ2-1; possible D gene TRBD2, 6 bases. Germline CDR1 MNHNY, CDR2 SVGAGI (reference sequence). V shed 7 bases and J shed 7 bases, with 11 bases lying between them. The CDR3 length is 12 residues. The CDR3 loop is CASNPGLNEQFF. The CDR3 DNA follows: TGTGCCAGCAATCCGGGACTTAATGAGCAGTTCTTC.

This chain links TRBV11-2 with TRBJ1-2; D possibly corresponds to TRBD1 (6 bases). V was shortened by 5 bases and J by 3 bases, with 10 bases between the two germline ends. This CDR3 region has 13 residues. The germline V gene has CDR1 SGHAT and CDR2 FQNNGV. CDR3 protein: CASSQRTDYGYTF. The CDR3 coding sequence is TGTGCCAGCAGCCAAAGGACAGACTATGGCTACACCTTC.

The chain carries TRBV24-1 and TRBJ2-7; 14 positions agree with TRBD2. The CDR3 runs 16 residues. The germline CDR1 and CDR2 sequences are KGHDR and SFDVKD. The V and J ends lost 9 bases and 0 bases, in that order; junction bases with no gene match: 6. The CDR3 region has the DNA TGTGCCACCCGCGGACTAGCGGGAGGAGGCTCCTACGAGCAGTACTTC. Translating gives CATRGLAGGGSYEQYF.

The chain recombines TRBV9 with TRBJ2-1, with 8 bases matching TRBD2. CDR1 SGDLS and CDR2 YYNGEE come from the germline V gene. Trimming removed 0 bases from V and 2 bases from J; junction bases left unmatched: 4. The CDR3 contains 16 residues. CDR3 sequence (DNA): TGTGCCAGCAGCGTAGGAAGTAGCGGGGCCTACAATGAGCAGTTCTTC. Translated: CASSVGSSGAYNEQFF.